The subject of this entry is one T cell receptor (beta chain). This sample was taken from a study of T cells in Graves' hyperthyroidism and ophthalmopathy. The V end lost 3 bases, the J end lost 8 bases, and 9 bases lay between the germline ends. Germline CDR1 and CDR2: SGDLS and YYNGEE. This CDR3 has 13 amino acids. RNA transcripts served as the template for amplifying TCR beta CDR3 regions. First-round RT-PCR of the TCR CDR3 relied on the HTBI primer set. TCRdb reanalysed the multiplex PCR reads using MiXCR and keeps one entry per CDR3 protein. This table holds 450,000 to 700,000 distinct CDR3 sequences, around 46% found once.

This sequence joins TRBV9 and TRBJ1-6, with D perhaps TRBD1 (5 bases). Sequencing used peripheral blood or thyroid tissue (not recorded which). This receptor was taken from an adult woman with Graves' disease, either hyperthyroidism or ophthalmopathy (not recorded which). CDR3 in DNA: TGTGCCAGCAGCGGGGAAGGGGATTCACCCCTCCACTTT. It encodes CASSGEGDSPLHF. The variable domain in full, completed from reference TRBV9 and TRBJ1-6, reads DSGVTQTPKHLITATGQRVTLRCSPRSGDLSVYWYQQSLDQGLQFLIQYYNGEERAKGNILERFSAQQFPDLHSELNLSSLELGDSALYFCASSGEGDSPLHFGNGTRLTVT.